The clone carrying this T cell receptor (beta chain) was seen many times. These data are taken from a study of T cells after posttransplantation cyclophosphamide. The method was immunoSEQ multiplex PCR; TCRdb's version includes in-frame clones alone and lacks a portion of them. Listed for the sample are around 25,000 clones, none seen a single time. Trimming pared 8 bases from V and 9 bases from J, leaving 17 bases between. This CDR3 comprises 13 residues. The germline CDR1 and CDR2 sequences are MNHNS and SASEGT. The chain employs TRBV6-1 and TRBJ2-1; TRBD2 might be the D (7 bases). The TCR sequence derives from a woman aged 60-75 years in good health, CMV-negative, and a related stem cell transplant donor. The source material was PBMCs. Here the CDR3 DNA reads TGTGCCAGCCAATTAGGGGGGGCAGGTGAGCAGTTCTTC. As protein: CASQLGGAGEQFF.